The clone carrying this T cell receptor (beta chain) was seen ten or more times. What it recognizes is unknown. The germline V gene encodes CDR1 SGHDT and CDR2 YYEEEE. CDR3 size: 15 residues. V was clipped by 4 bases and J by 6 bases; unmatched bases: 11. Arm-PCR of CDR3 regions and iRepertoire HTBI primers were used to build TCR beta libraries. Per the original methods: Taken together, the samples had 55 to 65 TRBV and approximately 13 TRBJ segments identified. MiXCR, run by TCRdb on the multiplex PCR reads, gives a single entry per CDR3 protein. The V and J calls come from TCRdb's annotation, not from the publication. This sample carries 250,000 or so distinct CDR3 sequences, around 20% of them seen once, and the ten largest clones take around 13%. The time point was: newly diagnosed GD, antithyroid drugs for less than 3 months. Construction of the TCR library relied on RNA isolated from PBMCs. With EDTA tubes as the receptacles, 7 to 9 milliliters of peripheral blood were drawn.

The source of the sample is a study of regulatory T cells in long-lasting Graves disease. Study as a whole: Newly diagnosed Graves' patients took antithyroid drugs under 3 months. Findings and limits, study-wide: TCR diversity in persistent Graves' patients was below that of newly diagnosed ones.

Material: peripheral blood mononuclear cells (PBMCs), obtained at new diagnosis, from a patient treated with antithyroid drugs. The chain combines TRBV5-6 with TRBJ1-2; 8 bases line up with TRBD1. The receptor's source is a female donor with Graves disease. CDR3 DNA: TGTGCCAGCAGCCCACCGTGGACAGGGTATAATGGCTACACCTTC. Translated: CASSPPWTGYNGYTF.